This is a list of T cell receptor beta chains from one sample in a study of blood T cell repertoires in COVID-19. Generated by immunoSEQ multiplex PCR, the TCRdb table keeps only in-frame clones and is missing some. The sample contains fewer than 80,000 clones, over 85% of which appear only once. What was sequenced was peripheral blood. The origin of the receptors is a woman aged 80 or older with active or convalescent COVID-19. CDR3s include the opening cysteine and the closing phenylalanine or tryptophan. D genes are given only for firm matches.

V	J	D	DNA	CDR3
TRBV5-3	TRBJ1-2	NA	TGTGCCAGAAGCTTGGGCAGGGAGGTAATCGGCTACACCTTC	CARSLGREVIGYTF
TRBV6-8	TRBJ1-2	NA	TGTGCCAGCAGTTACAATCCCGGATCCCCACAGGGTAGGGGCAATGGCTACACCTTC	CASSYNPGSPQGRGNGYTF
TRBV9	TRBJ2-2	NA	TGTGCCAGCAGCGTAGTTTCCCCGAGGGACACCGGGGAGCTGTTTTTT	CASSVVSPRDTGELFF
TRBV19	TRBJ1-5	NA	TGTGCCAGTAGTATTCGAGTGTCAGGTCAGGCCCAGCATTTT	CASSIRVSGQAQHF
TRBV6-1	TRBJ1-5	TRBD1	TGTGCCAGCGGTTGGGACAGGGGTAATCAGCCCCAGCATTTT	CASGWDRGNQPQHF
TRBV6-5	TRBJ2-3	TRBD1	TGTGCCAGCAGACAGGGGTGGGATACGCAGTATTTT	CASRQGWDTQYF
TRBV11-2	TRBJ1-2	NA	TGTGCCAGCAGCTCCAGTCCCCCGACGGGGGACGGCTACACCTTC	CASSSSPPTGDGYTF
TRBV27	TRBJ1-2	NA	TGTGCCAGCAGTTCGAACTATGGCTACACCTTC	CASSSNYGYTF
TRBV5-1	TRBJ1-1	NA	TGCGCCAGCAGCTTGTACGCGGTAGAGGGCACTGAAGCTTTCTTT	CASSLYAVEGTEAFF
TRBV4-3	TRBJ2-1	TRBD1	TGCGCCAGCAGCAGCGAGCCCTACGGGACAGAGGACGAGCAGTTCTTC	CASSSEPYGTEDEQFF
TRBV27	TRBJ1-1	NA	TGTGCCAGCAGTTTCAGGGAGGGGACTGAAGCTTTCTTT	CASSFREGTEAFF
TRBV24-1	TRBJ1-2	NA	TGTGCCACCAGCGGCAGGGATTACTATGGCTACACCTTC	CATSGRDYYGYTF
TRBV20-1	TRBJ1-4	TRBD1	TGCAGTGCTAGTCGACAGGGAGCCACTAATGAAAAACTGTTTTTT	CSASRQGATNEKLFF
TRBV7-2	TRBJ1-6	NA	TGTGCCAGCAGCTTAGATGGGACAAATAATTCACCCCTCCACTTT	CASSLDGTNNSPLHF
TRBV12-3/TRBV12-4	TRBJ2-7	NA	TGTGCCAGCAGTTCCTCAGGGGACGAGCAGTACTTC	CASSSSGDEQYF
TRBV19	TRBJ1-1	NA	TGTGCCAGTAGTGCCCTTCGGGGGAACACTGAAGCTTTCTTT	CASSALRGNTEAFF
TRBV12-3/TRBV12-4	TRBJ1-3	NA	TGTGCCATCCGGCTAATTTTCGGGAACACCATATATTTT	CAIRLIFGNTIYF
TRBV9	TRBJ2-5	NA	TGTGCCAGCAGCGTAGCGGGGAAGGGGGGGATAGAGACCCAGTACTTC	CASSVAGKGGIETQYF